In its sample, the clone carrying this TCR beta chain was seen a few times. Its antigen is currently unknown. A universal primer binding site was introduced by template switching. The final cDNA contained unique molecular identifiers. MiXCR was run by TCRdb on the 5' RACE reads, yielding one entry per CDR3 protein. The sample lists some 300,000 distinct CDR3 sequences, approximately 13% occurring once. These data are taken from a study of identical twins. General study results and limits: Insertions were reduced in abundant cord blood beta clonotypes but not in memory repertoires. It was out-of-frame TCR alpha sharing in monozygotic twins that models underestimated.

This CDR3 contains 16 residues. Germline CDR1 reads MNHEY; CDR2 reads SMNVEV (reference sequence). Trimming shortened V by 5 bases and J by 5 bases, and 21 bases separated the two germline ends. These data also featured in a second study, about yellow fever vaccine responses in identical twins.

The receptor comes from a woman younger than 35 in good health. J is TRBJ2-5 and V is TRBV27; the D is unclear. The specimen was CD8+ T cells sorted from blood. CDR3 amino acids: CASSPGPDKYRETQYF. CDR3 DNA: TGTGCCAGCAGTCCTGGACCAGATAAGTACCGGGAGACCCAGTACTTC.